This TCR beta chain was retrieved from a study of glioma-infiltrating T cells. Study-wide points: Very few CDR3 sequences were shared between tissue and blood. Tissue-blood divergence was below expectation in non-neoplastic patients, above in gliomas.

Only a few counts were recorded for this clonotype. Its antigen is unknown. The trim removed 5 bases at V and 0 bases at J, leaving 5 bases unmatched. This CDR3 has 15 residues. The V gene's germline CDR1 is MNHNS and CDR2 SASEGT. Amplification of TCR alpha and beta CDR3 regions from RNA used iRepertoire nested multiplex PCR. MiXCR, applied by TCRdb to the multiplex PCR reads, yields one record per CDR3 protein. The data hold 170,000 or so distinct CDR3 sequences, with around 40% observed a single time. Sequenced input: glioma tissue, nonneoplastic brain tissue, or PBMCs (not recorded which). The V gene is TRBV6-1, the J gene TRBJ2-3; TRBD1 matches at 7 bases. The clonotype originates from a human donor with low-grade glioma or glioblastoma, undergoing nonglioma brain surgery, or in good health (not recorded which). The CDR3 DNA sequence: TGTGCCAGCAGTTGGGGACAGCCCAGCACAGATACGCAGTATTTT. As protein: CASSWGQPSTDTQYF.